These 30 T cell receptor beta chains were sequenced from one sample in a study of cytomegalovirus exposure and HLA in healthy donors. It was with 60 Vbeta and 13 Jbeta primers that the PCR ran. Some clones are missing from TCRdb's copy, which holds only in-frame ones; the method was immunoSEQ multiplex PCR. The sample has roughly 130,000 clones; just over 65% are singletons. The sequenced sample consisted of PBMCs. Receptors originate from a woman aged 60 to 75 in good health and CMV-seronegative.

This chain uses TRBV9 with TRBJ1-6, with D hard to call. The CDR3 sequence is 14 residues long. V lost 0 bases and J 7 bases, leaving 8 bases between the germline ends. The V gene's germline CDR1 is SGDLS and CDR2 YYNGEE. CDR3 sequence reads: CASSVVEANSPLHF. The DNA for the CDR3 is TGTGCCAGCAGCGTAGTGGAGGCAAATTCACCCCTCCACTTT.

The chain uses TRBV19 and TRBJ2-1, with TRBD1 identical over 7 bases. Germline CDR1 and CDR2: LNHDA and SQIVND (reference sequence). Trimming at V came to 6 bases and at J to 15 bases, leaving 8 bases not matched to a gene. CDR3 length: 11 amino acids. The CDR3 loop is CASSDRDSGFF. CDR3 coding DNA: TGTGCCAGTAGCGACCGGGACAGTGGGTTCTTC.

The genes are TRBV27 and TRBJ1-4; 9 nucleotides agree with TRBD1. V gave up 0 bases and J gave up 6 bases; unmatched junction bases: 2. Germline CDR1 and CDR2: MNHEY and SMNVEV (reference sequence). The CDR3 length is 15 residues. CDR3 protein: CASSLSTGGYEKLFF. The CDR3 DNA sequence: TGTGCCAGCAGTTTATCGACAGGGGGGTATGAAAAACTGTTTTTT.

V gene TRBV6-5 combines with J gene TRBJ2-1; 8 bases match TRBD1. CDR3 length equals 14 residues. With V trimmed by 7 bases and J by 4 bases, 6 bases remained unmatched. CDR1 is MNHEY, CDR2 SVGAGI, per germline. The CDR3 sequence: CASKQDRVYNEQFF. CDR3 coding DNA: TGTGCCAGCAAACAGGACAGGGTGTACAATGAGCAGTTCTTC.

The chain couples TRBV6-6 to TRBJ2-3; 11 nucleotides line up with TRBD2. Germline lookup yields CDR1 MNHNY and CDR2 SVGAGI (reference sequence). The CDR3 extends over 16 amino acids. V lost 7 bases and J lost 0; bases outside the gene matches: 6. The CDR3 DNA follows: TGTGCCAGCACCCTACTAGCGGGGGCTAGCACAGATACGCAGTATTTT. Protein: CASTLLAGASTDTQYF.

V and J are TRBV27 and TRBJ1-6, with a weak D call TRBD1 (5 bases). The germline V gene has CDR1 MNHEY and CDR2 SMNVEV (reference sequence). The CDR3 runs 15 residues. Trimming cost V 6 bases and J 9 bases, with 18 bases left between them. CDR3 sequence reads: CASRGPRGGPSPLHF. The CDR3 DNA reads as TGTGCCAGCAGGGGGCCCCGGGGAGGGCCTTCACCCCTCCACTTT.

This clone was seen a handful of times. This chain joins TRBV2 and TRBJ1-4; TRBD1 agrees at 7 bases. V lost 7 bases, J lost 8 bases, and 7 bases stayed unmatched. From germline, CDR1 is SNHLY and CDR2 FYNNEI. The CDR3 totals 13 residues. CDR3 in amino acids: CASMRGGGEKLFF. CDR3 bases: TGTGCCAGCATGAGAGGGGGCGGAGAAAAACTGTTTTTT. Complete variable domain (other parts from reference TRBV2 and TRBJ1-4): EPEVTQTPSHQVTQMGQEVILRCVPISNHLYFYWYRQILGQKVEFLVSFYNNEISEKSEIFDDQFSVERPDGSNFTLKIRSTKLEDSAMYFCASMRGGGEKLFFGSGTQLSVL.

This chain connects TRBV7-8 to TRBJ1-4; no firm D call. Germline V gene data show CDR1 as SGHVS and CDR2 as FQNEAQ. The CDR3 runs to 15 residues. Trimming shortened V by 1 base and J by 4 bases, and 10 bases separated the two germline ends. For the CDR3, the DNA is TGTGCCAGCAGCTTAGGTTTGGCAGATAATGAAAAACTGTTTTTT. Amino acids: CASSLGLADNEKLFF.

The V call is TRBV30, the J call TRBJ2-7; TRBD1 matches 10 bases. V lost 0 bases, J lost 4 bases, and 3 bases stayed unmatched. Per the germline V gene, CDR1 is GTSNPN and CDR2 is SVGIG (reference sequence). The CDR3 runs to 14 residues. The CDR3 loop reads CAWSVGQGWYEQYF. The DNA for the CDR3 is TGTGCCTGGAGTGTGGGACAGGGGTGGTACGAGCAGTACTTC. Full variable domain (remainder filled in from reference TRBV30 and TRBJ2-7): SQTIHQWPATLVQPVGSPLSLECTVEGTSNPNLYWYRQAAGRGLQLLFYSVGIGQISSEVPQNLSASRPQDRQFILSSKKLLLSDSGFYLCAWSVGQGWYEQYFGPGTRLTVT.

This rearrangement joins TRBV5-4 to TRBJ1-2; no reliable D call. V lost 5 bases, J lost 1 base, and 15 bases lay in between. This CDR3 region has 15 residues. Germline V gene lookup returns CDR1 SGHNT and CDR2 YYREEE (reference sequence). The CDR3 sequence: CASSSSTTYNYGYTF. The CDR3 DNA reads TGTGCCAGCAGTTCGTCGACGACATATAACTATGGCTACACCTTC.

V usage is TRBV7-2 and J usage is TRBJ2-7; D remains unclear. Germline V gene data show CDR1 as SGHTA and CDR2 as FQGNSA. V lost 5 bases and J lost 0, with 5 bases in between. The CDR3 runs 12 residues. The CDR3 nucleotides read TGTGCCAGCAGCACTTCCTCCTACGAGCAGTACTTC. This gives the protein CASSTSSYEQYF.

There are many counts of this clone. This chain links TRBV5-4 with TRBJ2-3; 8 bases are shared with TRBD1. Germline V gene data show CDR1 as SGHNT and CDR2 as YYREEE (reference sequence). Trimming removed 3 bases from V and 3 bases from J; junction bases left unmatched: 3. This CDR3 comprises 14 residues. DNA for the CDR3: TGTGCCAGCAGCTATACAGGGGGGACAGATACGCAGTATTTT. Amino acid sequence: CASSYTGGTDTQYF.

The chain combines TRBV7-9 with TRBJ2-3; a weak D match, TRBD2 (6 bases). Trimming shortened V by 5 bases and J by 3 bases, and 15 bases separated the two germline ends. Germline CDR1 and CDR2: SEHNR and FQNEAQ (reference sequence). The CDR3 runs to 15 residues. The CDR3 DNA sequence: TGTGCCAGCAGCCAGGAGGGCAAACCAACAGATACGCAGTATTTT. It translates to CASSQEGKPTDTQYF. Filled out from reference TRBV7-9 and TRBJ2-3, the complete variable domain reads DTGVSQNPRHKITKRGQNVTFRCDPISEHNRLYWYRQTLGQGPEFLTYFQNEAQLEKSRLLSDRFSAERPKGSFSTLEIQRTEQGDSAMYLCASSQEGKPTDTQYFGPGTRLTVL.

This clone was observed a few times. The chain has TRBV11-2 and TRBJ1-2; D perhaps matches TRBD1 (5 bases). From germline, CDR1 is SGHAT and CDR2 FQNNGV. The CDR3 length is 13 residues. The V end was cut by 5 bases, the J end by 8 bases, with 15 bases between. The chain's CDR3 is CASSQVTAGGYTF. DNA of the CDR3: TGTGCCAGCAGCCAAGTGACAGCCGGCGGCTACACCTTC.

This clone was seen a handful of times. The rearrangement links TRBV5-4 to TRBJ2-7; 9 bases map to TRBD1. CDR1 and CDR2 (germline): SGHNT, YYREEE (reference sequence). The CDR3 length is 15 residues. The trim removed 4 bases at V and 7 bases at J, leaving 12 bases unmatched. The CDR3 sequence: CASSPAGTGTGEQYF. In nucleotides, the CDR3 is TGTGCCAGCAGCCCCGCAGGGACAGGGACAGGGGAGCAGTACTTC.

This chain joins TRBV4-3 and TRBJ2-1; a possible D gene is TRBD1 (6 bases). V was clipped by 2 bases and J by 8 bases, with 19 bases between them. Germline values: CDR1 LGHNA, CDR2 YSLEER. The CDR3 is 16 amino acids. CDR3 in DNA: TGCGCCAGCAGCCAAAAACCCCGACAGGTATACGATGAGCAGTTCTTC. Translation: CASSQKPRQVYDEQFF.

The chain joins TRBV4-1 to TRBJ2-7, with D possibly matching TRBD2 (6 bases). The CDR3 totals 14 residues. Per the germline V gene, CDR1 is MGHRA and CDR2 is YSYEKL. V lost 1 base and J 1 base, leaving 8 bases between the germline ends. Here the CDR3 reads CASSQVGGSYEQYF. Written as DNA, the CDR3 is TGCGCCAGCAGCCAAGTCGGGGGTTCCTACGAGCAGTACTTC.

V and J are TRBV28 and TRBJ2-7; TRBD2 matches 8 bases. Trimming cost V 6 bases and J 6 bases; bases outside gene matches: 7. Germline CDR1 reads MDHEN; CDR2 reads SYDVKM. The CDR3 has 13 residues. The CDR3 region is CASRTSGGFEQYF. In DNA, the CDR3 is TGTGCCAGCAGAACCAGCGGGGGATTCGAGCAGTACTTC.

The DNA of the CDR3 is TGTGCCAGCAACCCTGCGTTGAATCAGCCCCAGCATTTT. Amino acid sequence: CASNPALNQPQHF. V gene TRBV2 combines with J gene TRBJ1-5; D not certain. The CDR3 spans 13 residues. Deletions cut 7 bases from V and 4 bases from J, with 11 bases between. The germline gives CDR1 SNHLY, CDR2 FYNNEI.

This clone was found a few times. The chain is built from TRBV19 and TRBJ1-1; 10 nucleotides agree with TRBD1. The CDR3 consists of 13 residues. After removal of 5 bases from V and 6 bases from J, the junction contained 3 bases not matched to a gene. From germline, CDR1 is LNHDA and CDR2 SQIVND (reference sequence). The chain's CDR3 is CASSWDRGAEAFF. As DNA, the CDR3 is TGTGCCAGTAGTTGGGACAGGGGCGCTGAAGCTTTCTTT.

The rearrangement uses TRBV6-1 and TRBJ1-2; tentatively, D is TRBD1 (6 bases). V was trimmed by 6 bases and J by 7 bases, leaving 15 bases between them. Germline CDR1 and CDR2: MNHNS and SASEGT. CDR3 length: 13 residues. The CDR3 reads CASSPGGGRGYTF. CDR3 coding DNA: TGTGCCAGCAGCCCCGGGGGGGGCCGTGGCTACACCTTC.

The chain carries TRBV5-6 and TRBJ2-3; 8 positions match TRBD1. CDR3 length: 14 residues. The V and J ends lost 4 bases and 4 bases, in that order; junction bases with no gene match: 5. CDR1 is SGHDT, CDR2 YYEEEE, per germline. CDR3 bases: TGTGCCAGCAGCCCGACAGGGGTGGCAGATACGCAGTATTTT. Translation gives CASSPTGVADTQYF.

The chain has TRBV4-3 and TRBJ2-2; 8 nucleotides align to TRBD2. Per the germline V gene, CDR1 is LGHNA and CDR2 is YSLEER. Trimming removed 0 bases from V and 5 bases from J; junction bases left unmatched: 8. The CDR3 runs 17 residues. CDR3 sequence reads: CASSQDLGGRWTGELFF. The CDR3 DNA is TGCGCCAGCAGCCAAGATCTTGGCGGGAGGTGGACCGGGGAGCTGTTTTTT.

V and J are TRBV2 and TRBJ2-1, with 7 bases identical to TRBD2. The length of the CDR3 is 12 residues. The V gene end was trimmed by 6 bases and the J gene end by 6 bases; junction bases not matched to a gene: 2. Germline CDR1 is SNHLY and CDR2 is FYNNEI. The CDR3 is CASRTSLNEQFF. The CDR3 coding sequence is TGTGCCAGCAGGACTAGCCTCAATGAGCAGTTCTTC.

The chain employs TRBV6-1 and TRBJ2-1; 7 nucleotides agree with TRBD1. Germline assignment: CDR1 MNHNS and CDR2 SASEGT. This CDR3 region has 15 residues. Trimming took 2 bases from V and 4 from J; bases not matched to a gene: 5. The CDR3 sequence is CASSESQGVYNEQFF. The CDR3 bases are TGTGCCAGCAGTGAAAGTCAGGGGGTATACAATGAGCAGTTCTTC.

The genes are TRBV5-6 and TRBJ2-7; D may be TRBD2 (6 bases). CDR3 length equals 15 residues. Germline V gene sequence: CDR1 SGHDT, CDR2 YYEEEE. V lost 4 bases to trimming and J lost 0 bases, with 14 bases between them. CDR3 in amino acids: CASSVGAGRSYEQYF. CDR3 coding DNA: TGTGCCAGCAGCGTAGGGGCGGGACGCTCCTACGAGCAGTACTTC.

The chain joins TRBV5-1 to TRBJ1-4; TRBD1 matches 7 bases. Trimming took 4 bases from V and 0 from J; bases not matched to a gene: 9. Germline-derived CDR1 and CDR2 are SGHRS and YFSETQ. CDR3 length: 17 amino acids. The CDR3 nucleotides are TGCGCCAGCAGCAGGGACCTGACAGGGACAACTAATGAAAAACTGTTTTTT. Translation gives CASSRDLTGTTNEKLFF.

The V and J genes are TRBV29-1 and TRBJ2-3, with 8 bases identical to TRBD1. CDR3 length equals 15 residues. The germline V gene encodes CDR1 SQVTM and CDR2 ANQGSEA. V was pared by 1 base and J by 6 bases, with 9 bases of the junction left unmatched. CDR3 in amino acids: CSVEGGQGELDTQYF. The DNA of the CDR3 is TGCAGCGTTGAAGGCGGACAGGGCGAATTGGATACGCAGTATTTT.

In its sample, this clone was seen a few times. The CDR3 DNA follows: TGTGCCAGCAGTTTCTCCAGGGGTAGCAATCAGCCCCAGCATTTT. Its protein product is CASSFSRGSNQPQHF. The chain employs TRBV28 and TRBJ1-5, with a weak D call TRBD1 (6 bases). This CDR3 comprises 15 residues. Between the trimmed V and J ends, which lost 3 bases and 0 bases, there was a span of 9 bases. Per the germline V gene, CDR1 is MDHEN and CDR2 is SYDVKM. The variable domain in full, with the rest retrieved from reference TRBV28 and TRBJ1-5, is DVKVTQSSRYLVKRTGEKVFLECVQDMDHENMFWYRQDPGLGLRLIYFSYDVKMKEKGDIPEGYSVSREKKERFSLILESASTNQTSMYLCASSFSRGSNQPQHFGDGTRLSIL.

The gene calls are TRBV14 and TRBJ2-2; D unclear. CDR1 SGHDN and CDR2 FVKESK come from the germline V gene. The CDR3 loop spans 13 amino acids. With 1 base removed from V and 5 bases from J, the gap between germline ends came to 5 bases. The CDR3 loop is CASSQVGTGELFF. The DNA of the CDR3 is TGTGCCAGCAGCCAAGTCGGTACCGGGGAGCTGTTTTTT. Complete variable domain (other parts from reference TRBV14 and TRBJ2-2): EAGVTQFPSHSVIEKGQTVTLRCDPISGHDNLYWYRRVMGKEIKFLLHFVKESKQDESGMPNNRFLAERTGGTYSTLKVQPAELEDSGVYFCASSQVGTGELFFGEGSRLTVL.